The next 15 T cell receptor beta chains were all read from a single sample in a study of CD4 T cells in relation to SARS-CoV-2 and coronaviruses. The data were produced by immunoSEQ multiplex PCR, yet TCRdb's version contains in-frame clones alone and is incomplete. Seen here are 25,000 or so clones, 73% observed once, and the top ten hold approximately 21%. The unexposed donors gave CD4+ T cells in about 2010-2018, prior to COVID-19. After approximately 10 days of culture, CD4+ T cells were isolated. These receptors' targets are unknown. Sequenced: CD4+ T cells from PBMCs, cultured in vitro. These receptors came from a human donor in good health.

The genes are TRBV7-2 and TRBJ1-2; D remains unclear. The CDR3 is 14 residues long. Trimming removed 5 bases from V and 3 bases from J, with 13 bases in between. Germline V lookup: CDR1 SGHTA, CDR2 FQGNSA. The CDR3 sequence is CASSPRTADYGYTF. CDR3 DNA: TGTGCCAGCAGCCCCCGGACGGCCGACTATGGCTACACCTTC.

The chain has TRBV19 and TRBJ2-1; 13 bases match TRBD2. The CDR3 totals 18 residues. CDR1 is LNHDA, CDR2 SQIVND, per germline (reference sequence). J was trimmed by 1 base and V by 2 bases; bases with no gene match: 5. This CDR3 reads CASSIPGLAGPSYNEQFF. The CDR3 nucleotides read TGTGCCAGTAGTATACCGGGACTAGCGGGGCCATCCTACAATGAGCAGTTCTTC.

The chain is built from TRBV19 and TRBJ2-7; TRBD2 matches 9 bases. The J segment lost 3 bases and the V segment lost 4 bases, leaving 16 bases of the junction unmatched. The CDR3 contains 18 residues. Germline CDR1 reads LNHDA; CDR2 reads SQIVND (reference sequence). DNA for the CDR3: TGTGCCAGTAGTAAGGCTAGCGGGGCCCCAAGACCCAACTACGAGCAGTACTTC. This gives the protein CASSKASGAPRPNYEQYF.

This sequence joins TRBV2 and TRBJ1-1, with 12 bases that match TRBD1. The CDR3 length is 16 residues. The J segment lost 0 bases and the V segment lost 6 bases, leaving 5 bases of the junction unmatched. Germline V gene data show CDR1 as SNHLY and CDR2 as FYNNEI. Here the CDR3 DNA reads TGTGCCAGCAGACTTGGGACAGGGGGCATGAACACTGAAGCTTTCTTT. This encodes CASRLGTGGMNTEAFF.

The genes are TRBV4-2 and TRBJ2-5; D unclear. The CDR3 totals 15 residues. The germline CDR1 and CDR2 sequences are LGHNA and YNFKEQ. Trimming removed 1 base from V and 2 bases from J, with 11 bases in between. In DNA, the CDR3 is TGTGCCAGCAGCCAAGGCGACGGGTCTCAAGAGACCCAGTACTTC. Protein: CASSQGDGSQETQYF.

V and J are TRBV12-3 or TRBV12-4 and TRBJ1-2; D remains unclear. The CDR3 length is 12 residues. Trimming removed 1 base from V and 5 bases from J, with 5 bases in between. The CDR3 DNA follows: TGTGCCAGCAGTTTAGACAGTTATGGCTACACCTTC. This encodes CASSLDSYGYTF.

This chain joins TRBV3-1 (or the pseudogene TRBV3-2) and TRBJ2-1, with 8 bases lining up with TRBD2. The germline gives CDR1 LGHDT, CDR2 YNNKEL (reference sequence). The CDR3 spans 16 residues. J was trimmed by 10 bases and V by 1 base; bases with no gene match: 12. In DNA form, the CDR3 reads TGTGCCAGCAGCCAAGTCTCGGCACTAGCGGTAGAAGAGCAGTTCTTC. It encodes CASSQVSALAVEEQFF.

This clone counts as medium-sized (0.01 to 0.1%). The chain uses TRBV5-6 and TRBJ1-3; D may be TRBD1 (6 bases). Germline V CDR1 and CDR2: SGHDT, YYEEEE. The CDR3 is 15 amino acids. Trimming shortened V by 4 bases and J by 1 base, and 12 bases separated the two germline ends. CDR3 amino acids: CASSRTGFSGNTIYF. DNA of the CDR3: TGTGCCAGCAGCCGCACAGGGTTTTCTGGAAACACCATATATTTT.

The chain recombines TRBV7-8 with TRBJ2-7; TRBD2 matches at 12 bases. Germline loops: CDR1 SGHVS, CDR2 FQNEAQ. Trimming at V came to 0 bases and at J to 0 bases, leaving 6 bases not matched to a gene. The CDR3 loop spans 18 amino acids. The CDR3 sequence: CASSLAASGRASSYEQYF. The CDR3 DNA reads as TGTGCCAGCAGCTTAGCGGCTAGCGGGAGGGCGAGCTCCTACGAGCAGTACTTC. Using reference TRBV7-8 and TRBJ2-7 for the parts outside the CDR3, the full variable domain is GAGVSQSPRYKVAKRGQDVALRCDPISGHVSLFWYQQALGQGPEFLTYFQNEAQLDKSGLPSDRFFAERPEGSVSTLKIQRTQQEDSAVYLCASSLAASGRASSYEQYFGPGTRLTVT.

The genes are TRBV19 and TRBJ1-4; D gene uncertain. The germline V gene has CDR1 LNHDA and CDR2 SQIVND (reference sequence). This CDR3 has 13 residues. Trimming took off 7 bases at V and 3 bases at J, with 9 bases between the two ends. The CDR3, as DNA: TGTGCCAGTATGGGCCCAGCTAATGAAAAACTGTTTTTT. This codes for CASMGPANEKLFF.

CDR3: CAISEFSDEKLFF. DNA of the CDR3: TGTGCCATCAGTGAGTTTTCAGACGAAAAACTGTTTTTT. The V gene is TRBV10-3, the J gene TRBJ1-4; the D is unclear. The CDR3 is made up of 13 amino acids. Trimming stripped 1 base from V and 8 bases from J, with 8 bases between. Germline values: CDR1 ENHRY, CDR2 SYGVKD.

This clone came up a few times. The chain is built from TRBV5-6 and TRBJ1-2; 7 nucleotides agree with TRBD1. V was clipped by 2 bases and J by 8 bases; unmatched bases: 12. Looked up from germline, CDR1 is SGHDT and CDR2 is YYEEEE. This CDR3 has 15 amino acids. CDR3 sequence reads: CASSFPSPGQIGYTF. The CDR3 coding sequence is TGTGCCAGCAGCTTTCCATCCCCGGGACAGATCGGCTACACCTTC. The complete variable domain, with remaining parts taken from reference TRBV5-6 and TRBJ1-2, reads DAGVTQSPTHLIKTRGQQVTLRCSPKSGHDTVSWYQQALGQGPQFIFQYYEEEERQRGNFPDRFSGHQFPNYSSELNVNALLLGDSALYLCASSFPSPGQIGYTFGSGTRLTVV.

Points on this clone: Because the CDR3 is missing its conserved closing phenylalanine or tryptophan, this is likely a read error. The DNA is omitted, as the CDR3 cannot be located on it reliably, and the CDR3 follows TCRdb's listing. The rearrangement joins TRBV3-1 (or the pseudogene TRBV3-2) to TRBJ2-7; TRBD2, the table's D call, lacks a check against the DNA. The CDR3 spans 15 residues, counting both ends. Germline-derived CDR1 and CDR2 are LGHDT and YNNKEL (reference sequence). This CDR3 reads CASSQGPGLAGGRKI.

This clone was counted a single time. The chain is built from TRBV3-1 (or the pseudogene TRBV3-2) and TRBJ2-1; TRBD2 is a possible D gene (6 bases). The V gene lost 4 bases and the J gene lost 1 base, with 11 bases spanning the gap. The germline gives CDR1 LGHDT, CDR2 YNNKEL (reference sequence). The CDR3 contains 15 residues. The CDR3 nucleotides are TGTGCCAGCAGCCCTGGAGGGGAATCCTACAATGAGCAGTTCTTC. This sequence encodes CASSPGGESYNEQFF.

This clone was detected only a few times. J is TRBJ2-2 and V is TRBV6-5; D could derive from TRBD1 or TRBD2 (6 bases each). Germline CDR1 is MNHEY and CDR2 is SVGAGI. The CDR3 sequence is 15 residues long. V was clipped by 5 bases and J by 7 bases, with 17 bases between them. The CDR3 spells CASSMSGGEVGELFF. CDR3 in DNA: TGTGCCAGCAGTATGTCCGGGGGCGAGGTCGGGGAGCTGTTTTTT.